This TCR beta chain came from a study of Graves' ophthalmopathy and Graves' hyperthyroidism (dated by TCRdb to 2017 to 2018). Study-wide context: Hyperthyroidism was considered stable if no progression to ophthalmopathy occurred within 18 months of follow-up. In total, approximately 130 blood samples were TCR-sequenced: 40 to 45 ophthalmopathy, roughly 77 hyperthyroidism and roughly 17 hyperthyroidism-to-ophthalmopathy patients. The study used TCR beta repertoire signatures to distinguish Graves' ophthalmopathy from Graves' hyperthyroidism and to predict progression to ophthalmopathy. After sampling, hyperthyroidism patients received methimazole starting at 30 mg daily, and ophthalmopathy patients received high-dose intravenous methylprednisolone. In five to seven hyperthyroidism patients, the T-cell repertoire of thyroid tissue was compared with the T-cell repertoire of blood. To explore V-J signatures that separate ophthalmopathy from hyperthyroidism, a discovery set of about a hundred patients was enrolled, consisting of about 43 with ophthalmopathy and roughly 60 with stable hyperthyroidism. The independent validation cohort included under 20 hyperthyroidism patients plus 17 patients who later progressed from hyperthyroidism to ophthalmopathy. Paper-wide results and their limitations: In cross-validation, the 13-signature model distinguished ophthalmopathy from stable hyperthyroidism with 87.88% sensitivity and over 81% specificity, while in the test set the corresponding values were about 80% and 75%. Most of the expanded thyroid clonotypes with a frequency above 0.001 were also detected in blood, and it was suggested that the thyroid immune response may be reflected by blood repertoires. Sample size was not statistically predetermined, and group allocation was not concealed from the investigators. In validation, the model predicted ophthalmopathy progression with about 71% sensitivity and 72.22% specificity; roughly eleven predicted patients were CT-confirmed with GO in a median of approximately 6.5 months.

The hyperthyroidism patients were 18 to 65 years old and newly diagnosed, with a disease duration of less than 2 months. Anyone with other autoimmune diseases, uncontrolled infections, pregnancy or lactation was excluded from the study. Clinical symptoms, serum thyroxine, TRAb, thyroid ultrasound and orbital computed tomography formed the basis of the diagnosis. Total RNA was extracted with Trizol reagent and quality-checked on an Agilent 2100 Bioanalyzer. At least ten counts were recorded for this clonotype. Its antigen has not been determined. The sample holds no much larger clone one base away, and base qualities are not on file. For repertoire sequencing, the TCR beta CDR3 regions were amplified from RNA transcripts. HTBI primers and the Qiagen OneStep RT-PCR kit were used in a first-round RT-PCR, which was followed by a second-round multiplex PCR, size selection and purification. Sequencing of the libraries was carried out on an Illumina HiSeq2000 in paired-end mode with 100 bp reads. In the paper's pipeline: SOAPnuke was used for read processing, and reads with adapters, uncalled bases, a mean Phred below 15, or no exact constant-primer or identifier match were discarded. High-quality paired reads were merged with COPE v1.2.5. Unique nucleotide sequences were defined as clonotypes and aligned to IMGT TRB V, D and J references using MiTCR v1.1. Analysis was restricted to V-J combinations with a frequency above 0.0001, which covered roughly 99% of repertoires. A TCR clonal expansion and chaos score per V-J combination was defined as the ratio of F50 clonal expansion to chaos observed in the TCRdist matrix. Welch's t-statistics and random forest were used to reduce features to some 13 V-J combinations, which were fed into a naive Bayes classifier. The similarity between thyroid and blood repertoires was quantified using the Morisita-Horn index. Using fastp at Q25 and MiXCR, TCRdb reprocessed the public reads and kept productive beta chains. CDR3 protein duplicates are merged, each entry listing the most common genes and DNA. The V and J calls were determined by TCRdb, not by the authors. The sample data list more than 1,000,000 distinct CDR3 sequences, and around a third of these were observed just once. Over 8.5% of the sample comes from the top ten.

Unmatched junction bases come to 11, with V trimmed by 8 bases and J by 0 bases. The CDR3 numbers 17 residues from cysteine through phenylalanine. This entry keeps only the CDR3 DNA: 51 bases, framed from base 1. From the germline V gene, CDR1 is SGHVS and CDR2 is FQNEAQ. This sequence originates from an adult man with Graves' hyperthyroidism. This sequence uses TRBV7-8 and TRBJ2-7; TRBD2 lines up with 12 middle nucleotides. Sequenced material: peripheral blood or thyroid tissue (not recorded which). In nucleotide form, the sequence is TGTGCCAGCGGTAAGGCTAGCGGGAGGGCCTCCTCCTACGAGCAGTACTTC. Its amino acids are CASGKASGRASSYEQYF.